This T cell receptor beta chain was identified in a study of blood T cells in healthy people across ages. Study observations and caveats: CMV status of donors was not determined, possibly confounding expanded clonotype changes.

Germline values: CDR1 SQVTM, CDR2 ANQGSEA. The CDR3 sequence is 12 residues long. V lost 7 bases to trimming and J lost 1 base, with 11 bases between them. PCR was performed a second time for about 7 to 12 cycles using a sample-barcoded 5' primer and a J-beta primer mix. TCRdb used MiXCR to reprocess the 5' RACE reads, holding one entry per CDR3 protein. The table shows 600,000 to 1,000,000 distinct CDR3 sequences, with about 25% occurring only once. This clonotype occurred a few times. No antigen is known for it. This same sample was also part of a study on T cells of mothers and their children.

Sequencing was performed on blood. This TCR derives from a boy between 10 and 17 years old in good health. The rearrangement uses TRBV29-1 and TRBJ2-7; D remains unclear. The CDR3: CSALERSYEQYF. The DNA of the CDR3 is TGCAGCGCTTTGGAGCGATCCTACGAGCAGTACTTC.